These 6 T cell receptor beta chains originate from one sample sequenced in a study of blood T cell repertoires in COVID-19. Only in-frame clones appear in the TCRdb table, and some are missing; sequencing was by immunoSEQ multiplex PCR. The table shows approximately 280,000 clones, with about 89% occurring only once. The sequenced material came from peripheral blood. The receptors originated from a man in his forties or fifties with acute or convalescent COVID-19.

The V gene is TRBV2, the J gene TRBJ1-1; D remains unclear. Germline values: CDR1 SNHLY, CDR2 FYNNEI. Trimming pared 7 bases from V and 5 bases from J, leaving 14 bases between. The CDR3 length is 13 residues. CDR3 sequence (DNA): TGTGCCAGCACGGTTACCCCGAGGACTGAAGCTTTCTTT. This sequence encodes CASTVTPRTEAFF.

The gene calls are TRBV23-1 and TRBJ2-7; 9 bases match TRBD1. TRBV23-1 carries the ORF label, with uncertain function. The CDR3 length is 16 residues. V trimming: 4 bases; J trimming: 7 bases; junction bases outside the gene matches: 14. The CDR3 is CASSLLKGQGEGEQYF. The CDR3, as DNA: TGCGCCAGCAGTCTCTTAAAGGGACAGGGAGAGGGGGAGCAGTACTTC.

This chain uses TRBV21-1 with TRBJ1-6; no check of the table's D call, TRBD1, against the DNA was made. TRBV21-1 is a listed pseudogene. This CDR3 contains 17 residues. CDR3 coding DNA: TGTGCCAGCATCCCAGGTAGGGGATTACCTTATAATTCACCCCTCCACTTT. Protein sequence: CASIPGRGLPYNSPLHF.

V is TRBV25-1 and J is TRBJ2-3; 7 nucleotides agree with TRBD2. The CDR3 has 13 amino acids. CDR1 is MGHDK and CDR2 is SYGVNS in the germline V gene. With 2 bases clipped from V and 7 bases from J, the junction kept 3 bases outside the gene matches. CDR3 residues: CASSEESGNTQYF. The DNA of the CDR3 is TGTGCCAGCAGTGAAGAGAGCGGGAATACGCAGTATTTT.

CDR3 nucleotides: TGTGCCAGTAAAGCAAGCTCTGGGGCCAACGTCCTGACTTTC. Translating it yields CASKASSGANVLTF. V usage is TRBV19 and J usage is TRBJ2-6, with D uncertain. This CDR3 spans 14 amino acids. V dropped 7 bases and J dropped 0 bases, with 7 bases sitting between them. CDR1 is LNHDA and CDR2 is SQIVND in the germline V gene (reference sequence).

This clone was picked up a small number of times. The CDR3 sequence is CASSQETGTPAGELFF. The CDR3 DNA reads TGCGCCAGCAGCCAAGAGACAGGGACTCCGGCCGGGGAGCTGTTTTTT. This chain uses TRBV4-1 with TRBJ2-2; a weak D match, TRBD1 (7 bases). CDR3 size: 16 residues. V was shortened by 0 bases and J by 6 bases, with 14 bases between the two germline ends. Germline CDR1 reads MGHRA; CDR2 reads YSYEKL.